The 6 T cell receptor beta chains below come from one sample, sequenced in a study of blood T cell repertoires in COVID-19. Sequencing was performed with immunoSEQ multiplex PCR; in TCRdb, only in-frame clones are kept and a portion is missing. The data show around 320,000 clones, with approximately 90% seen just once and about 4% held by the top ten. The sequencing input was PBMCs or T cells enriched from blood (not recorded which). The receptors here all came from a woman aged 25 to 39 who had been exposed to COVID-19.

The CDR3 protein is CASSLEAGAIPYEQYF. The CDR3 DNA is TGTGCCAGCAGCTTAGAGGCAGGGGCTATCCCCTACGAGCAGTACTTC. J is TRBJ2-7 and V is TRBV7-9; D perhaps matches TRBD1 (6 bases). The CDR3 totals 16 residues. V was cut by 1 base and J by 2 bases, with 15 bases left in between. Germline V CDR1 and CDR2: SEHNR, FQNEAQ (reference sequence).

This clone was counted only a few times. The chain is built from TRBV12-3 or TRBV12-4 and TRBJ1-1, with unresolved D. The CDR3 sequence is 13 residues long. Deletions cut 6 bases from V and 1 base from J, with 9 bases between. The CDR3 reads CASRYRQNTEAFF. In DNA form, the CDR3 reads TGTGCCAGCAGATATCGACAGAACACTGAAGCTTTCTTT.

This chain connects TRBV5-4 to TRBJ1-2; possibly TRBD1 for D (6 bases). V was shortened by 0 bases and J by 8 bases, with 11 bases between the two germline ends. This CDR3 has 13 amino acids. Germline lookup yields CDR1 SGHNT and CDR2 YYREEE (reference sequence). Written as DNA, the CDR3 is TGTGCCAGCAGCTTGGCCGTAGGGGGAGGCTACACCTTC. Translated: CASSLAVGGGYTF.

The chain employs TRBV2 and TRBJ1-1; D is perhaps TRBD1 (6 bases). The CDR3 totals 11 residues. The V end was cut by 10 bases, the J end by 5 bases, with 11 bases between. Germline V gene data show CDR1 as SNHLY and CDR2 as FYNNEI. The CDR3 is CANRVGTEAFF. The CDR3, as DNA: TGTGCCAACAGGGTCGGTACTGAAGCTTTCTTT.

The chain links TRBV27 to TRBJ1-2; 12 positions agree with TRBD1. Germline assignment: CDR1 MNHEY and CDR2 SMNVEV (reference sequence). V was pared by 3 bases and J by 4 bases, with 15 bases of the junction left unmatched. The CDR3 extends over 19 amino acids. This CDR3 is CASSFLAFFGTGGGYGYTF. For the CDR3, the DNA is TGTGCCAGCAGTTTCCTAGCTTTTTTCGGGACAGGGGGCGGCTATGGCTACACCTTC.

The V call is TRBV24-1, the J call TRBJ1-2; TRBD1 agrees at 9 bases. CDR1 is KGHDR and CDR2 is SFDVKD in the germline V gene. Unmatched junction bases numbered 15, after V lost 1 base and J lost 4 bases. This CDR3 has 19 residues. CDR3: CATSDFARTGALTSYGYTF. The CDR3 coding sequence is TGTGCCACCAGTGATTTCGCAAGGACAGGGGCCCTTACGAGCTATGGCTACACCTTC.